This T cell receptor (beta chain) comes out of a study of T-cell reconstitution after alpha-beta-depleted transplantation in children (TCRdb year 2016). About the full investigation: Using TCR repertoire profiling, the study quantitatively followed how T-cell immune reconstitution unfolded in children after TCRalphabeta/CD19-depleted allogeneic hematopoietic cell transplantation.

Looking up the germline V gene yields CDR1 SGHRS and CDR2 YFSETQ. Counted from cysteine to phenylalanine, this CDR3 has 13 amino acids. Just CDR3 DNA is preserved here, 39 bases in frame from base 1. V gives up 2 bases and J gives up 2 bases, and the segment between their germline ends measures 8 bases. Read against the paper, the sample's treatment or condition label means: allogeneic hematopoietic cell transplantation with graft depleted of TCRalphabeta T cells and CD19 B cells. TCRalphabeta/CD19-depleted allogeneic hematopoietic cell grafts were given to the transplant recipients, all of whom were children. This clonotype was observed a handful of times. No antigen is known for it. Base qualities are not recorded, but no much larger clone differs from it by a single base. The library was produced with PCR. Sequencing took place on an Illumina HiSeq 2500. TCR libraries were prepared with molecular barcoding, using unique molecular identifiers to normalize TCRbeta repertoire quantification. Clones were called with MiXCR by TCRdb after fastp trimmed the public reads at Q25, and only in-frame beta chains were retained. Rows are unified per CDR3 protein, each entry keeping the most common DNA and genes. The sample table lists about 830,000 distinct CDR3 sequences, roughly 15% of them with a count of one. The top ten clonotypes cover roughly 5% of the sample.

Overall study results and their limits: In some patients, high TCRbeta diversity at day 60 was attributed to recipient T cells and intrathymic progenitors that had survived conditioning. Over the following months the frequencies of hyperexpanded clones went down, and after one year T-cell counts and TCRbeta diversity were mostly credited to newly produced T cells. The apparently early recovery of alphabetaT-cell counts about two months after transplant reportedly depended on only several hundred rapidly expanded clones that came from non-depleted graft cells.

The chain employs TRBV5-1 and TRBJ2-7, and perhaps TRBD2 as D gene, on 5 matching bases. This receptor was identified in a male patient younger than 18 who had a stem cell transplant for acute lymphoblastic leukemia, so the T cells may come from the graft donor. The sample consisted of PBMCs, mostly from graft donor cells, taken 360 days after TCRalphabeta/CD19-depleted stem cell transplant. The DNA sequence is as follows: TGCGCCAGCAGCTTTGAGGGTCCCTACGAGCAGTACTTC. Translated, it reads CASSFEGPYEQYF.